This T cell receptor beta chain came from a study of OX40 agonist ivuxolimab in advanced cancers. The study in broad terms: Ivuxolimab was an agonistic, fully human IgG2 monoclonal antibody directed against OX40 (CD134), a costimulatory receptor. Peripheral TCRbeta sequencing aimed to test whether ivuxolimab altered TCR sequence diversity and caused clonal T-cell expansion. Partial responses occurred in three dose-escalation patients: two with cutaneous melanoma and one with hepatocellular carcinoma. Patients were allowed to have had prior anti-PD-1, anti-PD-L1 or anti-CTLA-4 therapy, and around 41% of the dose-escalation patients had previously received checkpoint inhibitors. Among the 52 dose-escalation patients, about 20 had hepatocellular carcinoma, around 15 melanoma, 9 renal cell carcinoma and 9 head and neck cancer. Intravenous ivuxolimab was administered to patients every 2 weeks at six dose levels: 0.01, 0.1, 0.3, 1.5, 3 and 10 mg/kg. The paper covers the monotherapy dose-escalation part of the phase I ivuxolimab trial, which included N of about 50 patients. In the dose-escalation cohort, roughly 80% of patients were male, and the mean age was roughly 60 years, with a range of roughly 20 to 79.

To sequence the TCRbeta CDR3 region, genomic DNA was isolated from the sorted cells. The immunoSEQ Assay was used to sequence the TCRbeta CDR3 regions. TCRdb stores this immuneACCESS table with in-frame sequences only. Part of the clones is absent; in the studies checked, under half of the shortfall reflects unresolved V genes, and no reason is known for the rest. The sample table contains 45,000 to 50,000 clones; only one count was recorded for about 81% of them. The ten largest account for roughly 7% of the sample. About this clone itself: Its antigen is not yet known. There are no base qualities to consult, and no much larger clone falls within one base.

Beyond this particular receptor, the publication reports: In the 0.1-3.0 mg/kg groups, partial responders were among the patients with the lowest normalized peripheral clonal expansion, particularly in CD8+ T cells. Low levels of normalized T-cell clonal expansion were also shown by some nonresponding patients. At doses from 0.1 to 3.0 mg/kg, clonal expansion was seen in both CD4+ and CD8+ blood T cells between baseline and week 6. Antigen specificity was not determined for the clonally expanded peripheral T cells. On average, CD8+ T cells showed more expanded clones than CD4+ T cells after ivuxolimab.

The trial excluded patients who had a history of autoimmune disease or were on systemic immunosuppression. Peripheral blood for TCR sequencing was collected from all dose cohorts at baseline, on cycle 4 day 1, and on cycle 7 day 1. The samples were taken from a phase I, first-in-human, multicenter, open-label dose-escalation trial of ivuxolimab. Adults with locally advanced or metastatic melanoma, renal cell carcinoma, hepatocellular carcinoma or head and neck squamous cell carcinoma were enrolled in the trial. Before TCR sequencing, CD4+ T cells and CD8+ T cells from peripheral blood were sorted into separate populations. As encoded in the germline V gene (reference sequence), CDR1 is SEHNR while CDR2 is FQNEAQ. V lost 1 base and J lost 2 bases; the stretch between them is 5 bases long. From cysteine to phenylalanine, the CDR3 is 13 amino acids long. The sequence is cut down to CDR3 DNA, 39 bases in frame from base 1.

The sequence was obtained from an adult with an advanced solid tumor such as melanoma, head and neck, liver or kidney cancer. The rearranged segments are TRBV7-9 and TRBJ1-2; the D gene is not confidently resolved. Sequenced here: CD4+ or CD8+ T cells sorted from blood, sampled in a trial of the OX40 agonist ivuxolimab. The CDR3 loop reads CASSLGTNYGYTF. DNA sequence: TGTGCCAGCAGCTTAGGTACAAACTATGGCTACACCTTC.